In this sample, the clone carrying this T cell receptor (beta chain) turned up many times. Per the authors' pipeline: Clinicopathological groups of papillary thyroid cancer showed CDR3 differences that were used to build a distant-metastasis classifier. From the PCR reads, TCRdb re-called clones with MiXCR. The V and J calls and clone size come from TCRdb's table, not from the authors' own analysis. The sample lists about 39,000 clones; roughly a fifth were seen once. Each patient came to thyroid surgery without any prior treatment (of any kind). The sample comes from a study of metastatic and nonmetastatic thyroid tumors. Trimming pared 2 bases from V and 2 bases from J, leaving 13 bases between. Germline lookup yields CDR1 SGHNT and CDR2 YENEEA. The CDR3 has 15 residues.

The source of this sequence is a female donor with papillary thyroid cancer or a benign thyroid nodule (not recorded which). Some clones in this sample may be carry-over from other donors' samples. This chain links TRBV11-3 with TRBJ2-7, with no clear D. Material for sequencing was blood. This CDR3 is CASSLKALGPYEQYF. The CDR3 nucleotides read TGTGCCAGCAGCTTAAAGGCGCTTGGTCCCTACGAGCAGTACTTC.